What follows are 9 T cell receptor beta chains derived from one specimen sequenced in a study of early T cells in non-severe SARS-CoV-2 infection. TCRdb re-called the 5' RACE reads with MiXCR, one entry per CDR3 protein. The data contain about 40,000 distinct CDR3 sequences, over 3.5% of them singletons. What was sequenced was whole blood. These receptors were obtained from an adult who was a healthcare worker with PCR-confirmed SARS-CoV-2 infection or an uninfected control (not recorded which).

This clonotype was observed at least ten times. The chain has TRBV28 and TRBJ2-6; no clear D. Germline-derived CDR1 and CDR2 are MDHEN and SYDVKM. Between the trimmed V and J ends, which lost 1 base and 4 bases, there was a span of 5 bases. The CDR3 sequence is 14 residues long. Here the CDR3 reads CASSLSGGANVLTF. The CDR3 DNA sequence: TGTGCCAGCAGTTTATCCGGGGGGGCCAACGTCCTGACTTTC.

By proportion, this clonotype is medium-sized. The rearrangement links TRBV4-2 to TRBJ1-2; unclear D gene. Trimming shortened V by 0 bases and J by 2 bases, and 10 bases separated the two germline ends. This CDR3 has 15 residues. Germline CDR1 is LGHNA and CDR2 is YNFKEQ. The CDR3 loop reads CASSQDSAKNYGYTF. The CDR3 coding sequence is TGTGCCAGCAGCCAAGACAGCGCCAAAAACTATGGCTACACCTTC.

At least ten counts were recorded for this clonotype. The chain combines TRBV28 with TRBJ1-5, with unresolved D. From germline, CDR1 is MDHEN and CDR2 SYDVKM. This CDR3 is built from 15 residues. The V gene lost 8 bases and the J gene lost 6 bases, with 20 bases spanning the gap. In DNA form, the CDR3 reads TGTGCCAGCCATCCCCCAGTTGGGAAGAGTCAGCCCCAGCATTTT. Translating it yields CASHPPVGKSQPQHF. Full variable domain (outside the CDR3, taken from reference TRBV28 and TRBJ1-5): DVKVTQSSRYLVKRTGEKVFLECVQDMDHENMFWYRQDPGLGLRLIYFSYDVKMKEKGDIPEGYSVSREKKERFSLILESASTNQTSMYLCASHPPVGKSQPQHFGDGTRLSIL.

The sample holds many counts of this clonotype. This rearrangement joins TRBV11-2 to TRBJ2-1; 10 bases are shared with TRBD2. J lost 7 bases, V lost 7 bases, and 10 bases had no gene match. Germline V lookup: CDR1 SGHAT, CDR2 FQNNGV. This CDR3 contains 15 residues. The CDR3 loop is CASNPPSGRGNEQFF. CDR3 bases: TGTGCCAGCAACCCCCCTAGCGGGAGAGGGAATGAGCAGTTCTTC. The variable domain in full, completed from reference TRBV11-2 and TRBJ2-1, reads EAGVAQSPRYKIIEKRQSVAFWCNPISGHATLYWYQQILGQGPKLLIQFQNNGVVDDSQLPKDRFSAERLKGVDSTLKIQPAKLEDSAVYLCASNPPSGRGNEQFFGPGTRLTVL.

There are many counts of this clonotype. The V and J genes are TRBV30 and TRBJ1-1, with D possibly TRBD1 on 6 matching bases. The CDR3 is 12 amino acids. Germline loops: CDR1 GTSNPN, CDR2 SVGIG (reference sequence). V was clipped by 2 bases and J by 5 bases, with 9 bases between them. For the CDR3, the DNA is TGTGCCTGGAGTAGGGGGGAAACTGAAGCTTTCTTT. Protein product: CAWSRGETEAFF.

In its sample, this clonotype was seen many times. The chain joins TRBV20-1 to TRBJ2-1, with D tentatively TRBD1 (5 bases). Germline assignment: CDR1 DFQATT and CDR2 SNEGSKA (reference sequence). V was trimmed by 5 bases and J by 0 bases, leaving 14 bases between them. The CDR3 is 15 residues long. For the CDR3, the DNA is TGCAGTGCTGCTAGGGGCGTGAGCTCCTACAATGAGCAGTTCTTC. It yields the protein CSAARGVSSYNEQFF.

The chain uses TRBV12-3 or TRBV12-4 and TRBJ2-5; possibly TRBD2 for D (6 bases). CDR3 size: 16 residues. Deletions cut 0 bases from V and 5 bases from J, with 16 bases between. The CDR3 DNA reads TGTGCCAGCAGTTTAGCCTTTAGCGGTTCAGGGGAGACCCAGTACTTC. It is translated as CASSLAFSGSGETQYF.

This clonotype showed up many times. The V call is TRBV7-9, the J call TRBJ2-5; D remains ambiguous. This CDR3 region has 17 residues. With 1 base removed from V and 3 bases from J, the gap between germline ends came to 18 bases. Germline V gene data show CDR1 as SEHNR and CDR2 as FQNEAQ (reference sequence). CDR3 sequence reads: CASSLGDSLSTKETQYF. CDR3 nucleotides: TGTGCCAGCAGCTTAGGCGACTCCCTGTCGACCAAAGAGACCCAGTACTTC.

This clonotype showed up many times. This rearrangement joins TRBV7-9 to TRBJ1-5; TRBD1 might be the D (5 bases). Trimming left V 0 bases short and J 2 bases short, with 17 bases between. CDR3 length: 18 residues. Germline V gives CDR1 SEHNR, CDR2 FQNEAQ (reference sequence). The CDR3, as DNA: TGTGCCAGCAGCTTAGCCGGCTTTGGGCAGGGAGGCAATCAGCCCCAGCATTTT. This gives the protein CASSLAGFGQGGNQPQHF.